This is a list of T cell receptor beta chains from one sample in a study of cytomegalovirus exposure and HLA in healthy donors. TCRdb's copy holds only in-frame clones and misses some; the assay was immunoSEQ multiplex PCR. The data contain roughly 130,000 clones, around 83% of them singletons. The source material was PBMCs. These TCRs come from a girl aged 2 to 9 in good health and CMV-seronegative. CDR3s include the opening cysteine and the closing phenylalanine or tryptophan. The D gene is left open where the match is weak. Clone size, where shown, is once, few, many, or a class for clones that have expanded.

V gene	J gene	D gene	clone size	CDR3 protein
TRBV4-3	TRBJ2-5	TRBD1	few	CASSQDYGTGSSTQYF
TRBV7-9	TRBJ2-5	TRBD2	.	CASSLLAGGETQYF
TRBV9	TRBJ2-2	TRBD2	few	CASSVGSSGAGELFF
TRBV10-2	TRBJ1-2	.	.	CASSDLGADGYTF
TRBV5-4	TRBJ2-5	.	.	CASSLGMTEETQYF
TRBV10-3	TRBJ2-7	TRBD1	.	CAIGRIGQGAGEQYF
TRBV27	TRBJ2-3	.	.	CASSTRRGDTDTQYF
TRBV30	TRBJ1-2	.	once	CAWSVAESLRGYTF
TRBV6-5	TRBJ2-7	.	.	CASSLGTNSYEQYF
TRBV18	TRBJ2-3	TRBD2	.	CASSSGSGSFADTQYF
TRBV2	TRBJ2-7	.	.	CASSELWGAYEQYF
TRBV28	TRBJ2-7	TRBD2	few	CASSYGLAGGPYEQYF
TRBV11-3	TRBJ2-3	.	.	CASSLEDRRRQYF
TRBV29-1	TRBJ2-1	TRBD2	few	CSVDLLAGGSSEQFF
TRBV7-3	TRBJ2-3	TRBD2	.	CASSLGLAGDTQYF
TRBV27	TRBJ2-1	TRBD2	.	CASSYAGEYNEQFF
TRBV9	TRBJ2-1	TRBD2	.	CASSASLRGGPNEQFF
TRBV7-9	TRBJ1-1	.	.	CASSRGNTEAFF
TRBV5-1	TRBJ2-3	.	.	CASSSDYHGADTQYF
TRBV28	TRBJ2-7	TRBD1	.	CASSFRDRAYEQYF
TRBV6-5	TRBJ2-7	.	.	CASSYVGAGVPYEQYF
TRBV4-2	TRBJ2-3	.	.	CASSQVTVQGTDTQYF
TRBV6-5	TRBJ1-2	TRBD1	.	CASRIAGTGAGGYTF
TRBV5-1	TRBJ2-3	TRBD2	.	CASTTSGGTDTQYF
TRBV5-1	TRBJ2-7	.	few	CASSPPGTYEQYF
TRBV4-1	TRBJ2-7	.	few	CASSLSTGNTDEQYF
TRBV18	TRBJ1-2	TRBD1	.	CASSQTGARIGYTF
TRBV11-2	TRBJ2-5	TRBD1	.	CASSRWDSLQETQYF
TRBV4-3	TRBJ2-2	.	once	CASSPHPLDSAGELFF
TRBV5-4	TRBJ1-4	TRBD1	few	CASSSTGGDEKLFF
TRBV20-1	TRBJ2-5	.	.	CSPLGGETQYF
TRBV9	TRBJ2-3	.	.	CASSVEGGPDTQYF
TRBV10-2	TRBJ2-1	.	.	CASSAQGFEQFF
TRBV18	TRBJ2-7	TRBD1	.	CASSPLDRGYEQYF
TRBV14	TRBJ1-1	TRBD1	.	CASSQAATGKTEAFF
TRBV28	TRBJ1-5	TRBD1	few	CASRGAGGPNQPQHF
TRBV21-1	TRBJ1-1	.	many	CASSKVATGPFTEAFF
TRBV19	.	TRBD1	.	CASTAPGQVYEQYF
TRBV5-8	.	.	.	CASSFTNYEQYF
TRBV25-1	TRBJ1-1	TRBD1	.	CASSAQGARLDTEAFF
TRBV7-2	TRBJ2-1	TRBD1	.	CASSFSGTGITNEQFF